Below are 29 T cell receptor beta chains sequenced from a single sample in a study of shared clonotypes between healthy human individuals. Terminally differentiated effector memory CD45RA+ cells were left out of the naive CD8 fraction, which was CD45RO-negative and positively selected for CCR7. Sequencing was performed with immunoSEQ multiplex PCR; in TCRdb, only in-frame clones are kept and a portion is missing. The sample holds a few million clones; 93% are singletons and the top ten take around 1.7%. Material: naive CD8+ T cells from PBMCs. These receptors were collected from a man between 18 and 35 years old in good health. Some clones in this sample may be carry-over from other donors' samples.

Of note for this clone: Other DNA variants within this sample encode the same CDR3. The chain is built from TRBV7-9 and TRBJ2-7; tentatively, D is TRBD2 (5 bases). Germline V CDR1 and CDR2: SEHNR, FQNEAQ (reference sequence). The CDR3 is made up of 15 amino acids. Trimming took 5 bases from V and 3 from J, leaving 17 bases between them. The CDR3: CASSITGSTVYEQYF. The DNA of the CDR3 is TGTGCCAGCAGCATCACGGGGTCGACGGTCTACGAGCAGTACTTC.

The rearrangement uses TRBV29-1 and TRBJ2-7, with D maybe TRBD2 (6 bases). The V end lost 3 bases, the J end lost 4 bases, and 13 bases lay between the germline ends. The CDR3 is made up of 13 amino acids. CDR1 is SQVTM and CDR2 is ANQGSEA in the germline V gene. The chain's CDR3 is CSVDYGSSYEQYF. In DNA form, the CDR3 reads TGCAGCGTTGATTACGGGAGTTCGTACGAGCAGTACTTC.

The genes are TRBV4-3 and TRBJ2-3; D perhaps matches TRBD2 (5 bases). The length of the CDR3 is 17 residues. Looked up from germline, CDR1 is LGHNA and CDR2 is YSLEER. Trimming cost V 1 base and J 1 base, with 15 bases left between them. The chain's CDR3 is CASSQAPPSGRTDTQYF. The CDR3 DNA follows: TGCGCCAGCAGCCAAGCTCCTCCCAGCGGACGCACAGATACGCAGTATTTT.

The J gene is TRBJ2-1, the V gene TRBV27; D is unclear. V lost 5 bases and J lost 3, with 8 bases in between. The length of the CDR3 is 13 residues. Looked up from germline, CDR1 is MNHEY and CDR2 is SMNVEV (reference sequence). CDR3 DNA: TGTGCCAGCAGTGGATTGGGCTACAATGAGCAGTTCTTC. Translating gives CASSGLGYNEQFF.

This clone was observed a single time. The V call is TRBV11-2, the J call TRBJ1-4; the D is unclear. The CDR3 consists of 18 residues. The V end was cut by 3 bases, the J end by 4 bases, with 21 bases between. Germline-derived CDR1 and CDR2 are SGHAT and FQNNGV. CDR3 protein: CASSFYPSSGQLNEKLFF. The CDR3 bases are TGTGCCAGCAGCTTTTACCCCAGCTCGGGCCAGCTTAATGAAAAACTGTTTTTT.

On this clone: The sample has other DNA sequences that encode this CDR3 too. The gene calls are TRBV5-1 and TRBJ2-7, with D possibly matching TRBD2 (6 bases). This CDR3 contains 15 residues. Germline V lookup: CDR1 SGHRS, CDR2 YFSETQ. V was shortened by 1 base and J by 0 bases, with 11 bases between the two germline ends. As DNA, the CDR3 is TGCGCCAGCAGCTTGAGTAGCGGAAGCTCCTACGAGCAGTACTTC. Amino acid sequence: CASSLSSGSSYEQYF.

V and J are TRBV10-1 and TRBJ1-4; 10 positions match TRBD1. With 10 bases clipped from V and 8 bases from J, the junction kept 22 bases outside the gene matches. Germline V gene sequence: CDR1 WNHNN, CDR2 SYGVQD (reference sequence). This CDR3 has 18 amino acids. CDR3 DNA sequence: TGCGCCACGCTATTCCCGACAGGGGGCGTGCTGGTGGCCGAAAAACTGTTTTTT. Encoded protein: CATLFPTGGVLVAEKLFF.

This chain uses TRBV4-3 with TRBJ2-1, with 8 bases identical to TRBD2. The germline V gene encodes CDR1 LGHNA and CDR2 YSLEER. The CDR3 length is 15 residues. V lost 5 bases and J lost 4; bases outside the gene matches: 7. CDR3 region: CASSTPLAEYNEQFF. The CDR3 DNA reads TGCGCCAGCAGCACACCACTAGCGGAGTACAATGAGCAGTTCTTC.

This chain uses TRBV9 with TRBJ2-1, with TRBD2 matching over 9 bases. After removal of 3 bases from V and 0 bases from J, the junction contained 4 bases not matched to a gene. From germline, CDR1 is SGDLS and CDR2 YYNGEE. The CDR3 totals 16 residues. CDR3 in DNA: TGTGCCAGCAGCGCCTCTAGCGGGACCTCCTACAATGAGCAGTTCTTC. It codes for CASSASSGTSYNEQFF.

In this sample, this clone turned up once. The V call is TRBV5-4, the J call TRBJ1-3; unclear D gene. V dropped 2 bases and J dropped 0 bases, with 6 bases sitting between them. Germline V CDR1 and CDR2: SGHNT, YYREEE (reference sequence). The CDR3 consists of 14 residues. The CDR3 loop reads CASSFDNSGNTIYF. DNA of the CDR3: TGTGCCAGCAGCTTCGACAACTCTGGAAACACCATATATTTT.

The chain employs TRBV10-3 and TRBJ2-5; 14 bases align to TRBD2. CDR1 and CDR2 (germline): ENHRY, SYGVKD. The V gene end was trimmed by 3 bases and the J gene end by 1 base; junction bases not matched to a gene: 4. The CDR3 length is 17 residues. The CDR3 DNA sequence: TGTGCCATCAGTGATGGGACTAGCGGGGGCCTCCAAGAGACCCAGTACTTC. It translates to CAISDGTSGGLQETQYF.

The chain employs TRBV7-2 and TRBJ1-2; no reliable D call. Germline assignment: CDR1 SGHTA and CDR2 FQGNSA. The CDR3 totals 13 residues. Trimming pared 4 bases from V and 8 bases from J, leaving 14 bases between. CDR3 DNA sequence: TGTGCCAGCAGCTCCCCCTGGGCGAACGGCTACACCTTC. The encoded protein is CASSSPWANGYTF.

This clone was picked up one time. The CDR3 DNA reads as TGTGCCAGCAGTCCAGGGCCCTTACACTATGGCTACACCTTC. The encoded protein is CASSPGPLHYGYTF. The V call is TRBV6-1, the J call TRBJ1-2, with D maybe TRBD1 (5 bases). This CDR3 comprises 14 residues. The ends were cut back, 5 bases at V and 3 bases at J, with 13 bases in the middle. CDR1 MNHNS and CDR2 SASEGT come from the germline V gene.

The genes are TRBV5-4 and TRBJ1-5, with D uncertain. CDR1 and CDR2 from the germline V gene are SGHNT and YYREEE (reference sequence). CDR3 length: 15 amino acids. Trimming stripped 0 bases from V and 1 base from J, with 8 bases between. DNA of the CDR3: TGTGCCAGCAGCTTGGATAGGCAGAGCAATCAGCCCCAGCATTTT. It yields the protein CASSLDRQSNQPQHF.

This clone was observed a single time. V usage is TRBV7-9 and J usage is TRBJ2-7, with D uncertain. Germline V gene sequence: CDR1 SEHNR, CDR2 FQNEAQ (reference sequence). V lost 5 bases and J 5 bases, leaving 10 bases between the germline ends. The CDR3 has 12 amino acids. CDR3 residues: CASSHPAHEQYF. Written as DNA, the CDR3 is TGTGCCAGCAGCCATCCTGCCCACGAGCAGTACTTC.

The chain couples TRBV7-3 to TRBJ2-2; 7 positions agree with TRBD1. Germline lookup yields CDR1 SGHTA and CDR2 FQGTGA. The junction had 5 bases not matched to a gene; V was cut back by 0 bases and J by 4 bases. The CDR3 covers 16 residues. The CDR3 region is CASSLTSGGITGELFF. For the CDR3, the DNA is TGTGCCAGCAGCTTAACCTCAGGGGGTATCACCGGGGAGCTGTTTTTT.

This clone was found once. V and J are TRBV27 and TRBJ2-5, with D possibly TRBD1 on 5 matching bases. The CDR3 extends over 14 amino acids. V gave up 4 bases and J gave up 2 bases, with 11 bases separating them. The germline V gene encodes CDR1 MNHEY and CDR2 SMNVEV (reference sequence). CDR3: CASSWSAGQETQYF. The CDR3 DNA reads TGTGCCAGCAGTTGGTCAGCAGGGCAAGAGACCCAGTACTTC.

The chain couples TRBV13 to TRBJ2-7; 10 bases line up with TRBD1. Germline CDR1 is PRHDT and CDR2 is FYEKMQ (reference sequence). Losses at the gene ends were 4 bases for V and 4 bases for J; bases not matched to a gene: 7. The CDR3 is made up of 15 amino acids. In DNA, the CDR3 is TGTGCCAGCAGCTCCCCGGGACAGGGGTTTTACGAGCAGTACTTC. This codes for CASSSPGQGFYEQYF.

The chain links TRBV9 to TRBJ2-7, with 8 bases that match TRBD2. The CDR3 runs to 15 residues. J gave up 4 bases and V 3 bases, and 9 bases lay outside the gene matches. The germline gives CDR1 SGDLS, CDR2 YYNGEE. CDR3 protein: CASSESPGGAYEQYF. DNA for the CDR3: TGTGCCAGCAGCGAGAGCCCGGGGGGGGCGTACGAGCAGTACTTC.

J is TRBJ2-5 and V is TRBV5-1; 16 bases are shared with TRBD2. From germline, CDR1 is SGHRS and CDR2 YFSETQ. This CDR3 spans 17 amino acids. After removal of 4 bases from V and 3 bases from J, the junction contained 6 bases not matched to a gene. The CDR3 region has the DNA TGCGCCAGCAGCCCGGGGACTAGCGGGAGGGCCGAAGAGACCCAGTACTTC. As protein: CASSPGTSGRAEETQYF.

Note on this clone: At the DNA level, this CDR3 is encoded by other sequences in the same sample as well. This chain uses TRBV27 with TRBJ1-1, with a tentative D call TRBD1 (6 bases). Germline assignment: CDR1 MNHEY and CDR2 SMNVEV (reference sequence). Trimming removed 3 bases from V and 3 bases from J, with 11 bases in between. CDR3 length: 14 residues. The CDR3 loop reads CASSLGAGYTEAFF. DNA for the CDR3: TGTGCCAGCAGTTTGGGGGCAGGGTACACTGAAGCTTTCTTT.

V gene TRBV5-6 combines with J gene TRBJ1-2, with D possibly matching TRBD1 (5 bases). The CDR3 contains 13 residues. Germline V gene lookup returns CDR1 SGHDT and CDR2 YYEEEE. Trimming pared 5 bases from V and 9 bases from J, leaving 17 bases between. CDR3 in DNA: TGTGCCAGCAGTGGGACGCCTTTCAAGAGCTACACCTTC. It codes for CASSGTPFKSYTF. The full variable domain, completed using reference TRBV5-6 and TRBJ1-2, is DAGVTQSPTHLIKTRGQQVTLRCSPKSGHDTVSWYQQALGQGPQFIFQYYEEEERQRGNFPDRFSGHQFPNYSSELNVNALLLGDSALYLCASSGTPFKSYTFGSGTRLTVV.

This rearrangement joins TRBV9 to TRBJ1-2; 8 bases fit TRBD1. Germline V lookup: CDR1 SGDLS, CDR2 YYNGEE. V was clipped by 3 bases and J by 3 bases; unmatched bases: 4. The CDR3 consists of 14 residues. The CDR3 DNA reads as TGTGCCAGCAGCGCCGAGACAGGGGACTATGGCTACACCTTC. Translation: CASSAETGDYGYTF.

The V gene is TRBV5-1, the J gene TRBJ2-5; TRBD2 aligns across 8 bases. Looked up from germline, CDR1 is SGHRS and CDR2 is YFSETQ. There are 13 residues in the CDR3. Losses at the gene ends were 7 bases for V and 7 bases for J; bases not matched to a gene: 9. The CDR3 protein is CASAPDSGGTQYF. As DNA, the CDR3 is TGCGCCAGCGCCCCGGACAGCGGGGGGACCCAGTACTTC.

The rearrangement links TRBV19 to TRBJ2-1; 7 nucleotides agree with TRBD2. The CDR3 loop spans 13 amino acids. V shed 8 bases and J 1 base; nucleotides not matched to a gene: 2. In germline, CDR1 is LNHDA, CDR2 SQIVND (reference sequence). CDR3 sequence: CASSLASYNEQFF. The CDR3 bases are TGTGCCAGTTCACTAGCGTCCTACAATGAGCAGTTCTTC. Using reference TRBV19 and TRBJ2-1 for the parts outside the CDR3, the full variable domain is DGGITQSPKYLFRKEGQNVTLSCEQNLNHDAMYWYRQDPGQGLRLIYYSQIVNDFQKGDIAEGYSVSREKKESFPLTVTSAQKNPTAFYLCASSLASYNEQFFGPGTRLTVL.

The chain is built from TRBV6-1 and TRBJ2-7, with 11 bases matching TRBD1. CDR1 is MNHNS and CDR2 is SASEGT in the germline V gene. After removal of 3 bases from V and 7 bases from J, the junction contained 11 bases not matched to a gene. The CDR3 is made up of 16 amino acids. The CDR3 DNA reads TGTGCCAGCAGTGATGGAGGGACAGGGGGGCGTGTGGAGCAGTACTTC. It codes for CASSDGGTGGRVEQYF.

This clone was detected once. The chain employs TRBV28 and TRBJ2-3; 9 bases agree with TRBD2. The V segment lost 5 bases and the J segment 4 bases; nucleotides outside the gene matches: 4. There are 14 residues in the CDR3. CDR1 and CDR2 (germline): MDHEN, SYDVKM. In DNA, the CDR3 is TGTGCCAGCAGTCCAGCGGGAGGTCCAGATACGCAGTATTTT. It specifies CASSPAGGPDTQYF.

J is TRBJ2-7 and V is TRBV27; tentative D call: TRBD2 (5 bases). V lost 2 bases, J lost 3 bases, and 14 bases lay in between. The CDR3 spans 15 residues. In germline, CDR1 is MNHEY, CDR2 SMNVEV (reference sequence). Written as DNA, the CDR3 is TGTGCCAGCAGTTTAAGGTGGGAGTGGGGCTACGAGCAGTACTTC. This encodes CASSLRWEWGYEQYF.

The chain links TRBV27 to TRBJ2-1; 10 nucleotides align to TRBD2. The CDR3 loop spans 15 amino acids. J gave up 9 bases and V 7 bases, and 12 bases lay outside the gene matches. Germline CDR1 and CDR2: MNHEY and SMNVEV (reference sequence). CDR3 in DNA: TGTGCCAGCAACTTCAGGACTAGCGGTTTCAGTGAGCAGTTCTTC. It yields the protein CASNFRTSGFSEQFF.